The 9 T cell receptor beta chains below all came from one sample that was sequenced in a study of OX40 agonist ivuxolimab in advanced cancers. Receptor libraries were prepared by the immunoSEQ multiplex PCR assay. TCRdb obtained this table from immuneACCESS and retained in-frame rearrangements with V and J assigned. These tables miss some clones; where compared with another copy, unresolved V genes account for less than half of the shortfall, and the remainder is unexplained. The sample profile shows 69,000 or so clones; 85% of them were found once. The ten top clones hold about 0.82% of the sample. Sequencing was performed on CD4+ or CD8+ T cells sorted from blood, taken in a trial of the OX40 agonist ivuxolimab. Every receptor here comes from an adult with an advanced solid tumor such as melanoma, head and neck, liver or kidney cancer.

The table lists this clone with a few counts. This chain connects TRBV20-1 to TRBJ1-2; D is possibly TRBD1 (5 bases). The CDR3 totals 11 residues. The V end was cut by 2 bases, the J end by 8 bases, with 9 bases between. From germline, CDR1 is DFQATT and CDR2 SNEGSKA (reference sequence). CDR3 DNA: TGCAGTGCTAGAATGCCAGGGGGCTACACCTTC. Translating it yields CSARMPGGYTF.

V is TRBV15 and J is TRBJ2-5; no firm D call. The CDR3 runs 14 residues. Germline lookup yields CDR1 LNHNV and CDR2 YYDKDF (reference sequence). Trimming shortened V by 1 base and J by 5 bases, and 11 bases separated the two germline ends. The CDR3 here is CATSRGAVGETQYF. As DNA, the CDR3 is TGTGCCACCAGCAGAGGGGCGGTGGGCGAGACCCAGTACTTC.

The V gene is TRBV28, the J gene TRBJ2-7; D gene uncertain. The CDR3 has 15 residues. Germline lookup yields CDR1 MDHEN and CDR2 SYDVKM. V lost 3 bases to trimming and J lost 0 bases, with 12 bases between them. This chain's CDR3 is CASSFGGPYSYEQYF. The CDR3 nucleotides read TGTGCCAGCAGTTTCGGCGGTCCCTACTCCTACGAGCAGTACTTC. The entire variable domain, with the rest obtained from reference TRBV28 and TRBJ2-7, is as follows: DVKVTQSSRYLVKRTGEKVFLECVQDMDHENMFWYRQDPGLGLRLIYFSYDVKMKEKGDIPEGYSVSREKKERFSLILESASTNQTSMYLCASSFGGPYSYEQYFGPGTRLTVT.

J is TRBJ2-6 and V is TRBV4-3; D is ambiguous. Trimming removed 4 bases at V and 0 bases at J, with 13 bases between. Germline V CDR1 and CDR2: LGHNA, YSLEER. The CDR3 spans 17 residues. CDR3 region: CASSPVATSSGANVLTF. Here the CDR3 DNA reads TGCGCCAGCAGCCCGGTGGCGACAAGCTCTGGGGCCAACGTCCTGACTTTC.

The V gene is TRBV6-6, the J gene TRBJ2-7; weak D call: TRBD2 (6 bases). CDR3 size: 14 residues. With 7 bases removed from V and 3 bases from J, the gap between germline ends came to 16 bases. CDR1 and CDR2 from the germline V gene are MNHNY and SVGAGI (reference sequence). CDR3 amino acids: CASTALGGLYEQYF. CDR3 coding DNA: TGTGCCAGCACGGCCCTTGGGGGACTCTACGAGCAGTACTTC.

The gene calls are TRBV6-6 and TRBJ1-5, with D possibly being TRBD1 (5 bases). The V end lost 6 bases, the J end lost 6 bases, and 12 bases lay between the germline ends. The germline V gene encodes CDR1 MNHNY and CDR2 SVGAGI (reference sequence). CDR3 length equals 13 residues. The CDR3 DNA reads as TGTGCCAGCAGGCCACAGGAGAGTCAGCCCCAGCATTTT. Its protein is CASRPQESQPQHF.

The gene calls are TRBV6-5 and TRBJ1-3; D may be TRBD1 (5 bases). Looked up from germline, CDR1 is MNHEY and CDR2 is SVGAGI. The V end lost 0 bases, the J end lost 3 bases, and 9 bases lay between the germline ends. This CDR3 is 15 amino acids long. This CDR3 reads CASSYSTGLGNTIYF. The CDR3 nucleotides are TGTGCCAGCAGTTACTCTACGGGGCTTGGAAACACCATATATTTT.

The chain has TRBV6-6 and TRBJ2-2, with D possibly TRBD2 on 5 matching bases. Trimming cost V 4 bases and J 4 bases, with 13 bases left between them. Germline values: CDR1 MNHNY, CDR2 SVGAGI (reference sequence). CDR3 length: 15 residues. CDR3 DNA sequence: TGTGCCAGCAGTTTGTCAGGAGGCGGCACCGGGGAGCTGTTTTTT. This encodes CASSLSGGGTGELFF.

This clone occurred once. This chain connects TRBV6-5 to TRBJ1-1; a possible D gene is TRBD1 (5 bases). Germline lookup yields CDR1 MNHEY and CDR2 SVGAGI. V was shortened by 8 bases and J by 9 bases, with 13 bases between the two germline ends. The CDR3 totals 11 residues. CDR3 in amino acids: CASRDGRQAFF. The DNA for the CDR3 is TGTGCCAGCCGGGACGGAAGACAAGCTTTCTTT.